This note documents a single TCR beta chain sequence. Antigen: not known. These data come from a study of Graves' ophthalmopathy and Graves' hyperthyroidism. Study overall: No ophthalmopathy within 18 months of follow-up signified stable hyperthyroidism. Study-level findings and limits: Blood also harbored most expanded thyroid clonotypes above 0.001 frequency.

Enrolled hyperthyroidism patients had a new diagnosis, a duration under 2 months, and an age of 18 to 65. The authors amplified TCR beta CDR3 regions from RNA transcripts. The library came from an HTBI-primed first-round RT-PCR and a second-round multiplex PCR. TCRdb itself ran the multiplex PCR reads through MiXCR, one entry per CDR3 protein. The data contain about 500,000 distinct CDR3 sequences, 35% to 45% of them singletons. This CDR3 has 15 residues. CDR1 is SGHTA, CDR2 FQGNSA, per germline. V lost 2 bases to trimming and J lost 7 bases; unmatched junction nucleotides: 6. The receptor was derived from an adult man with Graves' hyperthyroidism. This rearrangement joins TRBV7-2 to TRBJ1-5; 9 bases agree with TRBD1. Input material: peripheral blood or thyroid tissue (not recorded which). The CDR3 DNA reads TGTGCCAGCAGCTTAATGGGACAGGGAACCCAGCCCCAGCATTTT. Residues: CASSLMGQGTQPQHF.